The sequence of this T cell receptor (beta chain) was determined in a study of T cells after yellow fever vaccination. Study-wide points: Clonotypes found in both CD4 and CD8 compartments made up a small share.

TCRdb analysed the 5' RACE reads with MiXCR anew, one entry per CDR3 protein. The sample carries 250,000 to 400,000 distinct CDR3 sequences, about 4.5% recorded once. In the case of this clonotype: Its antigen remains unknown.

The TCR was taken from a man between 18 and 29 years old who received the YFV17D yellow fever vaccine. Sequenced material: PBMCs, taken 15 days after the yellow fever booster vaccination.

CDR3: CASSPTSGAPGNEQFF. CDR3 in DNA: TGTGCCAGCAGCCCTACTTCAGGGGCCCCAGGGAATGAGCAGTTCTTC. V is TRBV7-6 and J is TRBJ2-1, with D tentatively TRBD1 (6 bases). V lost 5 bases, J lost 7 bases, and 21 bases lay in between. CDR3 length: 16 amino acids. CDR1 and CDR2 (germline): SGHVS, FNYEAQ.